This T cell receptor beta chain was identified in a study of blood T cell repertoires in COVID-19. About the research overall: The origin of the acute and convalescent COVID-19 samples was the United States, Italy and Spain.

In the original processing: Reference gene primer amplification yielded estimated nucleated cell counts. Sequencing used immunoSEQ multiplex PCR; TCRdb keeps in-frame clones, though not all of them. V, J and clone size derive from that table, while D and trimming were established from the DNA sequence. The table records more than 90,000 clones, 75% to 90% of them present only once. The CDR3 loop spans 17 amino acids. Looked up from germline, CDR1 is SEHNR and CDR2 is FQNEAQ (reference sequence). V lost 5 bases to trimming and J lost 2 bases; unmatched junction nucleotides: 9. The V call is TRBV7-9, the J call TRBJ2-6, with 7 bases fitting TRBD1. The clonotype was recovered from a woman between 65 and 79 years old with active or convalescent COVID-19. Sequenced: peripheral blood. The CDR3 region is CASSPRQGFTGANVLTF. The CDR3 region has the DNA TGTGCCAGCAGCCCGCGACAGGGATTCACTGGGGCCAACGTCCTGACTTTC.